The T cell receptor (beta chain) under discussion was sequenced for a study of cytotoxic CD8 clonotypes in ibrutinib-treated CLL. Overall study results and limits: Public clonotypes (which were uncommon) either contracted or remained stable on treatment. Elevated clonality accompanied ibrutinib response, with a return toward baseline values at progression.

The sample holds a few counts of this clone. Its matching antigen is unknown. Data came from immunoSEQ multiplex PCR; TCRdb stores just in-frame clones and leaves some out. The top ten hold approximately 10% of the sample, which has more than 200,000 clones, roughly 79% seen once. CDR1 LGHNA and CDR2 YNFKEQ come from the germline V gene. The V and J ends lost 0 bases and 6 bases, in that order; junction bases with no gene match: 6. The CDR3 contains 17 residues. The TCR originated in a human donor with chronic lymphocytic leukemia. The specimen comprised PBMCs, sampled after 12 months of ibrutinib treatment. This chain connects TRBV4-2 to TRBJ2-2; 11 bases match TRBD2. The CDR3 protein is CASSQESSGGIAGELFF. In DNA, the CDR3 is TGTGCCAGCAGCCAAGAGTCTAGCGGGGGGATCGCCGGGGAGCTGTTTTTT.